Given below is one T cell receptor (beta chain) in context. Its target is unknown. This sample stems from a study of T cell responses to AZD1222 COVID-19 vaccine. Findings of the study overall: Clonal diversity was possibly underestimated, and white British individuals and females predominated among donors. The span of vaccine-associated CD4 TCRs extended across spike, with dominance at 160-218 and 743-854. The number of AZD1222 recipients seropositive at baseline was only 6 or 7.

Some clones are missing from TCRdb's copy, which holds only in-frame ones; the method was immunoSEQ multiplex PCR. The sample lists about 79,000 clones, about 92% occurring once. There are 15 residues in the CDR3. Germline values: CDR1 SGHTA, CDR2 FQGNSA. Trimming took 2 bases from V and 6 from J, leaving 11 bases between them. The receptor was isolated from an adult in good health. This specimen consisted of peripheral blood, obtained on day 0 of MenACWY control vaccination. The genes are TRBV7-2 and TRBJ1-6, with D possibly being TRBD1 (5 bases). DNA of the CDR3: TGTGCCAGCAGCTTACAACAGGCCGTTAATTCACCCCTCCACTTT. Translated: CASSLQQAVNSPLHF.